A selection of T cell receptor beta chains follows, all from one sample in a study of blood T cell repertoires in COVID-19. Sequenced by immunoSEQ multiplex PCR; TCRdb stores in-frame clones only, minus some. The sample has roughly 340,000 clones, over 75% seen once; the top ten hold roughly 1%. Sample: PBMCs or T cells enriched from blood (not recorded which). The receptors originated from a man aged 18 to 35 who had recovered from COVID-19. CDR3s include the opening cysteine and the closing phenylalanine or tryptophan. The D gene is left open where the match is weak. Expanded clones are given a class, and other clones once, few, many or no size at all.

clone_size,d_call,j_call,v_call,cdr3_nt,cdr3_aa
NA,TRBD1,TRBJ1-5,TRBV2,TGTGCCACCCAACAGGGGAATAGCAATCAGCCCCAGCATTTT,CATQQGNSNQPQHF
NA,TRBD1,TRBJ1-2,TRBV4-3,TGCGCCAGCAGCCAGCTCGGGACAGCCTATGGCTACACCTTC,CASSQLGTAYGYTF
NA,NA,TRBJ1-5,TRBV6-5,TGTGCCAGCAGTCTAACAACAGGGCAGCCCCAGCATTTT,CASSLTTGQPQHF
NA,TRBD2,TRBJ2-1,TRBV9,TGTGCCAGCAGCCCGACTAGCGGCCCTTACAATGAGCAGTTCTTC,CASSPTSGPYNEQFF
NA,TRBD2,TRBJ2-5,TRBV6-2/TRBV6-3,TGTGCCAGCAGTCCAGGGACTAGTTCGGAGACCCAGTACTTC,CASSPGTSSETQYF
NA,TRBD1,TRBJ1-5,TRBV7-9,TGTGCCAGCAGCTCAGACAGGGATTCCGTTAATCAGCCCCAGCATTTT,CASSSDRDSVNQPQHF
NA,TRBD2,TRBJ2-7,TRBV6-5,TGTGCCAGCAGTTCCCATGGAAGCGGGGGGGCCTACGAGCAGTACTTC,CASSSHGSGGAYEQYF
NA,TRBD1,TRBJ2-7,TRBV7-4,TGTGCCAGCTCACAAGGGGACAGGGGACCCTACGAGCAGTACTTC,CASSQGDRGPYEQYF
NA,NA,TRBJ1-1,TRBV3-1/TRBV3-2,TGTGCCAGCAGCGAATACGGCGGGGGGTCGGACACTGAAGCTTTCTTT,CASSEYGGGSDTEAFF
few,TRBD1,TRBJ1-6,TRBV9,TGTGCCAGCAGCGTAGACCCCCTGGGACAGGGTAGGTCACCCCTCCACTTT,CASSVDPLGQGRSPLHF
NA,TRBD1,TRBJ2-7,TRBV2,TGTGCCAGTGACAGGGGGCTCGGCGAGCAGTACTTC,CASDRGLGEQYF
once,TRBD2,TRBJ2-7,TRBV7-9,TGTGCCAGCAGCGCGGGACTAGCGGGAAATTACAACGAGCAGTACTTC,CASSAGLAGNYNEQYF
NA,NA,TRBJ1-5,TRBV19,TGTGCCAGTAGTATGGCCCGAGGGTTGGATCAGCCCCAGCATTTT,CASSMARGLDQPQHF
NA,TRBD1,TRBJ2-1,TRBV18,TGTGCCAGCTCACCGATGACAGGGGAGCGCTACAATGAGCAGTTCTTC,CASSPMTGERYNEQFF
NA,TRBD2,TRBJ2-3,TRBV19,TGTGCCAGTAGTAGCGGGAGGTCCCTCACAGATACGCAGTATTTT,CASSSGRSLTDTQYF
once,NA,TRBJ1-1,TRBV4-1,TGCGCCAGCAGCCTATACCAACTTGAGGACACTGAAGCTTTCTTT,CASSLYQLEDTEAFF
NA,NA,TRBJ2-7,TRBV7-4,TGTGCCAGCAGCTTACTCATCTTGGCCGGGGAGGATTACGAGCAGTACTTC,CASSLLILAGEDYEQYF
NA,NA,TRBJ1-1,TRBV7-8,TGTGCCAGCAGCCTCACAGGAGTTGAAGCTTTCTTT,CASSLTGVEAFF
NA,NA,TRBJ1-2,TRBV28,TGTGCCAGCAACCAGGGCTCCTATGGCTACACCTTC,CASNQGSYGYTF
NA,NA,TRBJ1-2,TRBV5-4,TGTGCCAGCAGGTCACAGGGTTCTAACTATGGCTACACCTTC,CASRSQGSNYGYTF
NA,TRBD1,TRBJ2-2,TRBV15,TGTGCCACCAGCACTAAACAGGGGTTTTCCGGGGAGCTGTTTTTT,CATSTKQGFSGELFF
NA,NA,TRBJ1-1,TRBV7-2,TGTGCCAGCAGCCTTGGAGTCCGAGCTGAAGCTTTCTTT,CASSLGVRAEAFF
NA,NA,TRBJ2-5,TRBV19,TGTGCCAGTAGCAACAGGGGGGGAGAGACCCAGTACTTC,CASSNRGGETQYF
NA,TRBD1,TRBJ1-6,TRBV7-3,TGTGCCAGCAGCCTGGGACAGGAAAATTCACCCCTCCACTTT,CASSLGQENSPLHF
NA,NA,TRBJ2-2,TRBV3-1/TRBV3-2,TGTGCCAGCAGCCAACTCTCCCGGGAGCTGTTTTTT,CASSQLSRELFF
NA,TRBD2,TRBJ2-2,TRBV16,TGTGCCAGCAGCCAAAGCGGGGGAGTCGGGGAGCTGTTTTTT,CASSQSGGVGELFF
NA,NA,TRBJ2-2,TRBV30,TGTGCCTGGAGTCCCCCCGATATAAGGGGCACCGGGGAGCTGTTTTTT,CAWSPPDIRGTGELFF
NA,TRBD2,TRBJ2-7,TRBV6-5,TGTGCCAGCAGTTTCGGACTAGCGGGCTACGAGCAGTACTTC,CASSFGLAGYEQYF
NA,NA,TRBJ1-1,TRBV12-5,TGTGCTAGTGGTTACAACCCGGGCGGGACTGAAGCTTTCTTT,CASGYNPGGTEAFF
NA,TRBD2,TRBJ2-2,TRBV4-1,TGCGCCAGCAGCCCCCAACTTGTCGGCGGGGGGGGCCCATACACCGGGGAGCTGTTTTTT,CASSPQLVGGGGPYTGELFF
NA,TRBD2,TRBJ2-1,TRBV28,TGTGCCAGCAGGTTGGGGACTAGCGTCTACAATGAGCAGTTCTTC,CASRLGTSVYNEQFF
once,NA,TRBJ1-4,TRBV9,TGTGCCAGCAGCGTAAGTCAGTTTAATGAAAAACTGTTTTTT,CASSVSQFNEKLFF
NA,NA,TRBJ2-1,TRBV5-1,TGCGCCAGCAGCTTGGCCTTGGGGGCGGATGAGCAGTTCTTC,CASSLALGADEQFF
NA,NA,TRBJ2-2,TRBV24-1,TGTGCCACCAGTTCCGGACTAAACACCGGGGAGCTGTTTTTT,CATSSGLNTGELFF
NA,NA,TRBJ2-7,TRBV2,TGTGCCAGCACCGGAACAGGGGTCCTGGGGGGGCAGTACTTC,CASTGTGVLGGQYF
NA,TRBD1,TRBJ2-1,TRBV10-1,TGCGCCAGCAGTGAGTCGCCTTTTCGGGACAGGTCCTTCAATGAGCAGTTCTTC,CASSESPFRDRSFNEQFF
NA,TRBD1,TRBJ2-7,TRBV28,TGTGCCAGCAGTTGGGGCACAGGGGCCTACGAGCAGTACTTC,CASSWGTGAYEQYF
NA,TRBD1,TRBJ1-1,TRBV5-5,TGTGCCAGCAGCTTGACAATCTTACCTCAGGGGGCGCGAGCTTTCTTT,CASSLTILPQGARAFF
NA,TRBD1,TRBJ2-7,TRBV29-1,TGCAGCGTTGCCGGACAGGGCTACGAGCAGTACTTC,CSVAGQGYEQYF
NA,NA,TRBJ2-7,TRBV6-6,TGTGCCAGCAGCTCTGGACACTCCTACGAGCAGTACTTC,CASSSGHSYEQYF
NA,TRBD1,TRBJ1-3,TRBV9,TGTGCCAGCAGCGCACAGGGGTTTGTCGCTGGAAACACCATATATTTT,CASSAQGFVAGNTIYF